This T cell receptor (beta chain) appears in the sequencing data of a study of blood T cell repertoires in COVID-19. Germline trimming cut 3 bases from V and 9 bases from J; bases unmatched to any gene: 9. The germline CDR1 and CDR2 sequences are SNHLY and FYNNEI. This CDR3 has 15 amino acids. The table came from immunoSEQ multiplex PCR; TCRdb's copy has only in-frame clones and leaves some out. The table has some 130,000 clones, 84% seen once. The TCR was taken from a man aged 40-55 years with acute COVID-19. The chain combines TRBV2 with TRBJ2-1, with TRBD1 matching over 9 bases. Sequenced input: PBMCs or T cells enriched from blood (not recorded which). CDR3 coding DNA: TGTGCCAGCAGTGATGGGGGACAGGGTCGGGGTGAGCAGTTCTTC. It translates to CASSDGGQGRGEQFF.